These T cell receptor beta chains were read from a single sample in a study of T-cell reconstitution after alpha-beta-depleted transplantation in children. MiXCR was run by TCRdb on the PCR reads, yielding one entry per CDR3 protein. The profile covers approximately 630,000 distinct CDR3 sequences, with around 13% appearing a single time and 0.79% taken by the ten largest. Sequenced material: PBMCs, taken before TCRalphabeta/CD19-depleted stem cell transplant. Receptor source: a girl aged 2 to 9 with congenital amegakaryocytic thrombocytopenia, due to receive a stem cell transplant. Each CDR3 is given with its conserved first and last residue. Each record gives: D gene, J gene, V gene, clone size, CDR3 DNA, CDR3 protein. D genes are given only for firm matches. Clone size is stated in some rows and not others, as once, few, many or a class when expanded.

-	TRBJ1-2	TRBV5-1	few	TGCGCCAGCAGCTTGGCGCCGGGAGCCAACTATGGCTACACCTTC	CASSLAPGANYGYTF
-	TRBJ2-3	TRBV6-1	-	TGTGCCAGCAGCCCTCTGGGGGACACAGATAGGCAGTATTTT	CASSPLGDTDRQYF
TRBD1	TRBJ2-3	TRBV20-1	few	TGCAGTGCTCGGAGGACAGGGATGGGCACAGATACGCAGTATTTT	CSARRTGMGTDTQYF
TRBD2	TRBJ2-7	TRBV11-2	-	TGTGCCAGCAGCTTAGGCCCCCACGAGCGGGAGGTTTCCTACGAGCAGTACTTC	CASSLGPHEREVSYEQYF
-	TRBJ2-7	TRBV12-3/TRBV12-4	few	TGTGCCAGCAGTTTAGGGGTGTATGGGGGTTCCTCCTACGAGCAGTACTTC	CASSLGVYGGSSYEQYF
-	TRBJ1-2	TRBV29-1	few	TGCAGCGTTGAAGATCGAGGTTTCCGGGGCCGCTATGGCTACACCTTC	CSVEDRGFRGRYGYTF
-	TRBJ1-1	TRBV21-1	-	TGTGCCAGCAGCAAAGAGGGACAGGGGATTTGCTGTCTGACTGAAGCTTTCTTT	CASSKEGQGICCLTEAFF
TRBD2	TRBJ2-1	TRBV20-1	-	TGCAGTCCTATATTCTCCGGGACTAGCGGGACTAGCTCCTACAATGAGCAGTTCTTC	CSPIFSGTSGTSSYNEQFF
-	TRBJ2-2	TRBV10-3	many	TGTGCCATCAGTGAGTCTAGGGGGAGCGGGGAGCTGTTTTTT	CAISESRGSGELFF
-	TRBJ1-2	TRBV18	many	TGTGCCAGCTCACCACAGGAGGATTCGGACTATGGCTACACCTTC	CASSPQEDSDYGYTF
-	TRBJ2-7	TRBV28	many	TGTGCCAGCAGTTTATCAAGGAGGGGGCAGTACTTC	CASSLSRRGQYF
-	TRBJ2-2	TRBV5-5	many	TGTGCCAGCAGCTTGGGGGTAGCAACGAACACCGGGGAGCTGTTTTTT	CASSLGVATNTGELFF
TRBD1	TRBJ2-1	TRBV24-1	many	TGTGCCACCAGTGCCGGACAGGGTATGGACAATGAGCAGTTCTTC	CATSAGQGMDNEQFF
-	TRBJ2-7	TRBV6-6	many	TGTGCCAGCCACCGGGGCGACCAATACGAGCAGTACTTC	CASHRGDQYEQYF
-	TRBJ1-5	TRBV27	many	TGTGCCAGCAGTTCTGATAGCAATCAGCCCCAGCATTTT	CASSSDSNQPQHF
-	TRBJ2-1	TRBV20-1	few	TGCAGTGTTCCCGTAGGGGAGTCCTACAATGAGCAGTTCTTC	CSVPVGESYNEQFF
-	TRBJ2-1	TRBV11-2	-	TGTGCCAGCAGCTTATTCCGTTTAATAAGGGGGAATTACAATGAGCAGTTCTTC	CASSLFRLIRGNYNEQFF
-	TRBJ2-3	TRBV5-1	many	TGCGCCAGCAGCTTGCTAGCAGATACGCAGTATTTT	CASSLLADTQYF
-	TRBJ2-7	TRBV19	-	TGTGCCAGTAGCGAGGGCGGGGTGGTTGCCGAGCAGTACTTC	CASSEGGVVAEQYF
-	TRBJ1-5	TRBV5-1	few	TGCGCCAGCAGCGGGGTTATCGGGACAAGCTATCAGCCCCAGCATTTT	CASSGVIGTSYQPQHF
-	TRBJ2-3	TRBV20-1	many	TGCAGTGCCAGAATAGGGCATACGCAGTATTTT	CSARIGHTQYF
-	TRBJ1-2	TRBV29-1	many	TGCAGCGCCCTGGCGGGGAGCTATGGCTACACCTTC	CSALAGSYGYTF
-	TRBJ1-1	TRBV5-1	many	TGCGCCAGCAGCTTGGGTGTCAGATACACTGAAGCTTTCTTT	CASSLGVRYTEAFF
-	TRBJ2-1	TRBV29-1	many	TGCAGCGTCGGACAATCCTACAATGAGCAGTTCTTC	CSVGQSYNEQFF
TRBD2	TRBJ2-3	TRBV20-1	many	TGCAGTGCTAAGCGGGACCCCGGGGATACGCAGTATTTT	CSAKRDPGDTQYF
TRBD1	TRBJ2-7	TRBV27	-	TGTGCCAGCAGTTTAAGGGACAGTTGCGAGCAGTACTTC	CASSLRDSCEQYF
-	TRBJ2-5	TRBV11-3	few	TGTGCCAGCAGCCAAAGACGGGGCAAAAACCAAGAGACCCAGTACTTC	CASSQRRGKNQETQYF
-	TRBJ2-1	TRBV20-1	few	TGCAGTGCTAGTTATCATGCGGGACGGGGAAGCTCCTACAATGAGCAGTTCTTC	CSASYHAGRGSSYNEQFF
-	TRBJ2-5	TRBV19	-	TGTGCCAGTAGTTCAACGACTAGAGAAGAAACCCAGTACTTC	CASSSTTREETQYF
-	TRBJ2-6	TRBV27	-	TGTGCCAGCAGTTTTCACGAATCTGGGGCCAACGTCCTGACTTTC	CASSFHESGANVLTF
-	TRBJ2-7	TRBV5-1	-	TGCGCCAGCAGTCGGGACTCACGCTCCTACGAGCAGTACTTC	CASSRDSRSYEQYF
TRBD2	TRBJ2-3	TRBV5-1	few	TGCGCCAGCAGCTTGTGGGGCGGGAGGACAGATACGCAGTATTTT	CASSLWGGRTDTQYF
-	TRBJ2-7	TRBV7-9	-	TGTGCCAGCAGCACGCCTCTCGGCGAGCAGTACTTC	CASSTPLGEQYF
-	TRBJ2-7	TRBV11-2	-	TGTGCCAGCAGCTTATCCTTAGCGTGGGGAAACTACGAGCAGTACTTC	CASSLSLAWGNYEQYF
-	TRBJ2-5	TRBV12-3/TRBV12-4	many	TGTGCCAGCACCACCCTCGGGGAAGAGACCCAGTACTTC	CASTTLGEETQYF
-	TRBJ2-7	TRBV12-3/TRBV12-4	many	TGTGCCAGCAGTGCGTCCCCCTACGAGCAGTACTTC	CASSASPYEQYF
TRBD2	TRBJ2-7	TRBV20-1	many	TGCAGTGCTAAACCATTTTCTAGCGGGAGGACCTACGAGCAGTACTTC	CSAKPFSSGRTYEQYF
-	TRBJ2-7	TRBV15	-	TGTGCCACCAGCAGAGATCAGGGTCGGGAGCAGTACTTC	CATSRDQGREQYF
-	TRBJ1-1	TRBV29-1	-	TGCAGCGTAGTGGGGGGGAACACTGAAGCTTTCTTT	CSVVGGNTEAFF
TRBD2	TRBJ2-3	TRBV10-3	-	TGTGCCACCGCGGGGGGCACAGATACGCAGTATTTT	CATAGGTDTQYF
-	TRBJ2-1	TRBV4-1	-	TGCGCCAGCAGCCACATAGCCGATGAGCAGTTCTTC	CASSHIADEQFF
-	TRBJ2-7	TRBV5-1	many	TGCGCCAGCAGCTTTGCCGGTGGTTACGAGCAGTACTTC	CASSFAGGYEQYF
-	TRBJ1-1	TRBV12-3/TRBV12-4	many	TGTGCCAGCAGTTTAGGAGGGGGTGAAGCTTTCTTT	CASSLGGGEAFF
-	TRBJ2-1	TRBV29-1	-	TGCAGCGTTGAACGGACATACTCCTACAATGAGCAGTTCTTC	CSVERTYSYNEQFF
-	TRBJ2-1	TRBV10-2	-	TGCGCCAGCAGTGTCCTAGCCTCCTACAATGAGCAGTTCTTC	CASSVLASYNEQFF
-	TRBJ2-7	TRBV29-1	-	TGCAGCGTTGAAGACAGGGAGTCCTACGAGCAGTACTTC	CSVEDRESYEQYF
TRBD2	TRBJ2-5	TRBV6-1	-	TGTGCCAGCAGTACGGGGACTAGCGGGCGGAAGACCCAGTACTTC	CASSTGTSGRKTQYF
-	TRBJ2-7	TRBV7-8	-	TGTGCCAGCAGCTTTAGTTTCCTCGACGAGCAGTACTTC	CASSFSFLDEQYF
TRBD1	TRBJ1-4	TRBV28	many	TGTGCCAGCAGCAAGGGGACAGGGGACCTGTTTTTT	CASSKGTGDLFF
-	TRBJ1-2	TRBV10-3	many	TGTGCCATCAGTGAATCGGCGGACCTTATCTTTTACACCTTC	CAISESADLIFYTF
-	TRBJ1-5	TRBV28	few	TGTGCCAGCAGTTTTAATAGTCAGCCCCAGCATTTT	CASSFNSQPQHF
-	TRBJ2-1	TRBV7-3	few	TGTGCCAGCAGTACCCCAGGGCGGGACGCTTACAATGAGCAGTTCTTC	CASSTPGRDAYNEQFF
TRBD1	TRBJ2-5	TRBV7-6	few	TGTGCCAGCAGCCTCGGGACAGACCACCAGTACTTC	CASSLGTDHQYF
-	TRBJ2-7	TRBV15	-	TGTGCCACCAGCCCACCCTCGACAGTGTTACTGGAGCAGTACTTC	CATSPPSTVLLEQYF
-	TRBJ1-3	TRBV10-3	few	TGTGCCATCAGTGTGAACTCTGGAAACACCATATATTTT	CAISVNSGNTIYF
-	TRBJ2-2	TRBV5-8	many	TGTGCCAGCAGCCATGAGTCCATGCTAGGCACCGGGGAGCTGTTTTTT	CASSHESMLGTGELFF
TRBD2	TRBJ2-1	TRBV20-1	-	TGCTGTGCTAGAGGGTTGGGCGGGAGGAGCTCCTACAATGAGCAGTTCTTC	CCARGLGGRSSYNEQFF
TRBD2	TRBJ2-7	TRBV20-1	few	TGCAGTGCCTCTCCCGGGACTAGCGCTTTCGAGCAGTACTTC	CSASPGTSAFEQYF